The 25 T cell receptor beta chains below were found in one sample sequenced in a study of blood T cell repertoires in COVID-19. Here immunoSEQ multiplex PCR was the method, and the copy in TCRdb shows in-frame clones only, minus some. The sample holds tens of thousands of clones, around 82% seen once. The source material was peripheral blood. The receptors were gathered from a human donor in a cohort sampled during active COVID-19.

In this sample, this clone turned up once. V and J are TRBV6-2 or TRBV6-3 and TRBJ1-2, with D hard to call. Germline V lookup: CDR1 MNHEY, CDR2 SVGEGT. V lost 4 bases and J lost 5, with 5 bases in between. The CDR3 totals 11 residues. The CDR3 coding sequence is TGTGCCAGCAGTTTCCGTTATGGCTACACCTTC. Amino acids: CASSFRYGYTF.

This clone showed up just a few times. This chain joins TRBV6-5 and TRBJ1-5; no reliable D call. From germline, CDR1 is MNHEY and CDR2 SVGAGI. This CDR3 has 12 residues. The germline V and J ends were trimmed by 6 bases and 6 bases, with 9 bases remaining between them. CDR3 coding DNA: TGTGCCAGCAGCGATTACGGTCAGCCCCAGCATTTT. Its translation: CASSDYGQPQHF.

The V and J genes are TRBV9 and TRBJ1-1; 8 bases agree with TRBD1. The CDR3 spans 14 residues. The V and J ends lost 3 bases and 2 bases, in that order; junction bases with no gene match: 3. Per germline, CDR1 SGDLS and CDR2 YYNGEE. The CDR3 nucleotides read TGTGCCAGCAGCGCCAGGGGGCCCAACACTGAAGCTTTCTTT. As protein: CASSARGPNTEAFF.

The table lists this clone with a few counts. The chain links TRBV4-1 to TRBJ2-5, with 8 bases aligning to TRBD2. This CDR3 comprises 16 residues. V was clipped by 0 bases and J by 2 bases; unmatched bases: 5. Germline V gene lookup returns CDR1 MGHRA and CDR2 YSYEKL. The CDR3 is CASSQERGAPQETQYF. CDR3 coding DNA: TGCGCCAGCAGCCAAGAGCGGGGGGCCCCACAAGAGACCCAGTACTTC.

The rearrangement links TRBV20-1 to TRBJ1-5, with 7 bases aligning to TRBD1. J was trimmed by 4 bases and V by 3 bases; bases with no gene match: 6. The germline V gene encodes CDR1 DFQATT and CDR2 SNEGSKA (reference sequence). The CDR3 totals 14 residues. The DNA for the CDR3 is TGCAGTGCTAGTAGACAGGGAGGAAATCAGCCCCAGCATTTT. Encoded protein: CSASRQGGNQPQHF.

The gene calls are TRBV28 and TRBJ1-3; weak D call: TRBD1 (6 bases). From germline, CDR1 is MDHEN and CDR2 SYDVKM. The CDR3 is 14 residues long. Deletions cut 4 bases from V and 2 bases from J, with 9 bases between. The CDR3 loop reads CASSSGGTGNTIYF. The CDR3 DNA follows: TGTGCCAGCAGTTCGGGGGGCACTGGAAACACCATATATTTT.

This sequence joins TRBV18 and TRBJ2-5; 13 positions agree with TRBD2. J gave up 1 base and V 3 bases, and 5 bases lay outside the gene matches. The length of the CDR3 is 17 residues. CDR1 is KGHSH, CDR2 LQKENI, per germline. In nucleotides, the CDR3 is TGTGCCAGCTCACCCCGGACTAGCGGGGGATTCCAAGAGACCCAGTACTTC. Its translation: CASSPRTSGGFQETQYF.

J is TRBJ2-7 and V is TRBV6-6, with TRBD1 matching over 10 bases. The CDR3 is made up of 14 amino acids. After removal of 5 bases from V and 5 bases from J, the junction contained 6 bases not matched to a gene. Germline V gives CDR1 MNHNY, CDR2 SVGAGI (reference sequence). In DNA form, the CDR3 reads TGTGCCAGCAGTCTCCCGGGACAGGGGAACGAGCAGTACTTC. Translating gives CASSLPGQGNEQYF.

The chain links TRBV7-2 to TRBJ2-1; weak D call: TRBD1 (6 bases). The CDR3 length is 18 residues. Trimming left V 0 bases short and J 10 bases short, with 25 bases between. In germline, CDR1 is SGHTA, CDR2 FQGNSA. The CDR3 loop reads CASSLAALGQGPHGEQFF. The CDR3 coding sequence is TGTGCCAGCAGCTTAGCTGCCTTAGGTCAGGGGCCGCATGGGGAGCAGTTCTTC.

V usage is TRBV5-1 and J usage is TRBJ2-2; D is unclear. The CDR3 consists of 15 residues. Germline assignment: CDR1 SGHRS and CDR2 YFSETQ. V lost 1 base to trimming and J lost 0 bases, with 7 bases between them. In DNA, the CDR3 is TGCGCCAGCAGCTTGCTAGGCGCGAACACCGGGGAGCTGTTTTTT. Protein product: CASSLLGANTGELFF.

This clone came up once. This rearrangement joins TRBV9 to TRBJ2-7; D ambiguous. V shed 4 bases and J shed 0 bases, with 5 bases lying between them. The CDR3 covers 12 residues. Germline CDR1 and CDR2: SGDLS and YYNGEE. This CDR3 is CASSPYSYEQYF. Written as DNA, the CDR3 is TGTGCCAGCAGCCCTTACTCCTACGAGCAGTACTTC.

The genes are TRBV9 and TRBJ2-1, with TRBD2 matching over 15 bases. The V gene's germline CDR1 is SGDLS and CDR2 YYNGEE. The CDR3 has 16 amino acids. Trimming at V came to 4 bases and at J to 12 bases, leaving 11 bases not matched to a gene. The CDR3 loop is CASSYSGTSGGKGQFF. The CDR3 nucleotides read TGTGCCAGCAGCTATTCGGGGACTAGCGGGGGGAAGGGGCAGTTCTTC.

The gene calls are TRBV5-1 and TRBJ2-5, with 10 bases lining up with TRBD2. Germline loops: CDR1 SGHRS, CDR2 YFSETQ. The V gene end was trimmed by 2 bases and the J gene end by 1 base; junction bases not matched to a gene: 8. The CDR3 contains 17 residues. CDR3 region: CASSFPASGGPQETQYF. CDR3 coding DNA: TGCGCCAGCAGCTTTCCGGCTAGCGGGGGCCCCCAAGAGACCCAGTACTTC.

The chain is built from TRBV27 and TRBJ2-7; the match to TRBD1 covers 7 bases. The CDR3 length is 15 residues. In germline, CDR1 is MNHEY, CDR2 SMNVEV (reference sequence). The V segment lost 8 bases and the J segment 8 bases; nucleotides outside the gene matches: 18. The CDR3 bases are TGTGCCAGCCTTCCCCCCGGGACAGAACGGATCAAGCAGTACTTC. This gives the protein CASLPPGTERIKQYF.

V gene TRBV10-3 combines with J gene TRBJ1-5; D gene ambiguous. The CDR3 spans 14 residues. Trimming removed 0 bases from V and 11 bases from J, with 14 bases in between. Germline CDR1 reads ENHRY; CDR2 reads SYGVKD. This chain's CDR3 is CAISESFRDQAQHF. CDR3 DNA sequence: TGTGCCATCAGTGAGTCGTTTCGCGATCAAGCCCAGCATTTT.

V and J are TRBV5-1 and TRBJ2-3, with a possible D match to TRBD1 (5 bases). Germline V gives CDR1 SGHRS, CDR2 YFSETQ. Between the trimmed V and J ends, which lost 4 bases and 0 bases, there was a span of 12 bases. The CDR3 extends over 15 amino acids. CDR3 DNA sequence: TGCGCCAGCAGCGTCAGGGTTTCCAGCACAGATACGCAGTATTTT. This gives the protein CASSVRVSSTDTQYF.

The chain employs TRBV3-1 (or the pseudogene TRBV3-2) and TRBJ2-2; TRBD1 is a possible D gene (6 bases). The V gene's germline CDR1 is LGHDT and CDR2 YNNKEL (reference sequence). The CDR3 sequence is 13 residues long. Trimming took 4 bases from V and 6 from J, leaving 9 bases between them. The DNA for the CDR3 is TGTGCCAGCAGCCCCAGGGGTGCCGGGGAGCTGTTTTTT. It encodes CASSPRGAGELFF.

The chain combines TRBV6-6 with TRBJ2-7, with D possibly matching TRBD1 (8 bases). Trimming took 8 bases from V and 1 from J, leaving 18 bases between them. CDR3 size: 15 residues. Germline V gene data show CDR1 as MNHNY and CDR2 as SVGAGI (reference sequence). The CDR3 protein is CASAGVTGDSYEQYF. The CDR3 nucleotides are TGTGCCAGCGCGGGAGTGACAGGGGATTCCTACGAGCAGTACTTC.

V is TRBV18 and J is TRBJ2-1; no clear D. CDR3 size: 13 residues. V lost 2 bases to trimming and J lost 8 bases, with 10 bases between them. Germline assignment: CDR1 KGHSH and CDR2 LQKENI. In DNA, the CDR3 is TGTGCCAGCTCACCATGGGCCTCGGATGAGCAGTTCTTC. Its translation is CASSPWASDEQFF.

The rearrangement links TRBV7-6 to TRBJ2-7; the D gene is possibly TRBD1 (6 bases). The CDR3 totals 13 residues. Germline V lookup: CDR1 SGHVS, CDR2 FNYEAQ. V was clipped by 5 bases and J by 3 bases, with 11 bases between them. CDR3 sequence: CASSPTGGYEQYF. The CDR3 DNA follows: TGTGCCAGCAGCCCGACAGGCGGCTACGAGCAGTACTTC. The complete variable domain, with remaining parts taken from reference TRBV7-6 and TRBJ2-7, reads GAGVSQSPRYKVTKRGQDVALRCDPISGHVSLYWYRQALGQGPEFLTYFNYEAQQDKSGLPNDRFSAERPEGSISTLTIQRTEQRDSAMYRCASSPTGGYEQYFGPGTRLTVT.

The chain combines TRBV28 with TRBJ1-1, with D unresolved. V was trimmed by 4 bases and J by 8 bases, leaving 11 bases between them. The CDR3 is 12 amino acids. Germline CDR1 MDHEN, CDR2 SYDVKM. In DNA form, the CDR3 reads TGTGCCAGCAGTTCCCGGAGAGAAGAAGCTTTCTTT. This encodes CASSSRREEAFF.

The rearrangement joins TRBV9 to TRBJ1-2; TRBD1 aligns across 8 bases. The ends lost 4 bases at V and 4 bases at J; junction bases unmatched: 6. The CDR3 loop spans 14 amino acids. Germline lookup yields CDR1 SGDLS and CDR2 YYNGEE. CDR3 sequence: CASSPWTGPYGYTF. DNA for the CDR3: TGTGCCAGCAGCCCTTGGACAGGGCCCTATGGCTACACCTTC.

The chain uses TRBV20-1 and TRBJ2-1; weak D call: TRBD1 (5 bases). Germline loops: CDR1 DFQATT, CDR2 SNEGSKA (reference sequence). This CDR3 comprises 11 residues. Trimming shortened V by 5 bases and J by 6 bases, and 8 bases separated the two germline ends. CDR3 in amino acids: CSALGPNEQFF. CDR3 DNA: TGCAGTGCTTTGGGGCCCAATGAGCAGTTCTTC.

The chain links TRBV18 to TRBJ2-7, with 8 positions matching TRBD1. Germline lookup yields CDR1 KGHSH and CDR2 LQKENI. V shed 2 bases, J shed 3 bases, and the junction held 18 bases outside the gene matches. CDR3 length: 19 amino acids. Here the CDR3 reads CASSPTPGQAVSGYYEQYF. CDR3 in DNA: TGTGCCAGCTCACCAACTCCGGGACAGGCCGTGAGTGGCTACTACGAGCAGTACTTC.

The CDR3 DNA follows: TGTGCCAGCAGTCGACCCGGGGGGGGCCGTGAGACCCAGTACTTC. It encodes CASSRPGGGRETQYF. V is TRBV9 and J is TRBJ2-5; 8 nucleotides agree with TRBD2. The ends lost 5 bases at V and 5 bases at J; junction bases unmatched: 11. CDR1 and CDR2 from the germline V gene are SGDLS and YYNGEE. CDR3 length equals 15 residues.